Below, 3 T cell receptor beta chains from the same sample are listed, as sequenced in a study of response to subunit inactivated influenza vaccine. MiXCR, run by TCRdb on the RT-PCR reads, gives a single entry per CDR3 protein. This table holds fewer than 800,000 distinct CDR3 sequences, 15% to 19% found once. Sample: PBMCs from blood, taken 11 to 12 days after vaccination. The origin of the receptors is a man aged 45 to 65 who received an inactivated influenza vaccine.

The chain uses TRBV25-1 and TRBJ2-3, with TRBD2 matching over 7 bases. Trimming cost V 4 bases and J 0 bases; bases outside gene matches: 4. CDR1 and CDR2 (germline): MGHDK, SYGVNS. The CDR3 is made up of 15 amino acids. CDR3 residues: CASSVPSGSTDTQYF. The CDR3 region has the DNA TGTGCCAGCAGTGTGCCTAGCGGAAGCACAGATACGCAGTATTTT.

This clonotype was observed a few times. This rearrangement joins TRBV5-1 to TRBJ2-7, with D unresolved. With 0 bases removed from V and 3 bases from J, the gap between germline ends came to 10 bases. There are 14 residues in the CDR3. Germline-derived CDR1 and CDR2 are SGHRS and YFSETQ. CDR3 loop: CASSLGSILYEQYF. The CDR3 nucleotides read TGCGCCAGCAGCTTGGGATCTATCCTCTACGAGCAGTACTTC.

This rearrangement joins TRBV5-6 to TRBJ2-7; TRBD2 aligns across 8 bases. Per germline, CDR1 SGHDT and CDR2 YYEEEE. This CDR3 has 14 amino acids. The J segment lost 7 bases and the V segment lost 0 bases, leaving 6 bases of the junction unmatched. The CDR3, as DNA: TGTGCCAGCAGCTTGGCCGGGGGGGCGAAGGAGCAGTACTTC. It codes for CASSLAGGAKEQYF.